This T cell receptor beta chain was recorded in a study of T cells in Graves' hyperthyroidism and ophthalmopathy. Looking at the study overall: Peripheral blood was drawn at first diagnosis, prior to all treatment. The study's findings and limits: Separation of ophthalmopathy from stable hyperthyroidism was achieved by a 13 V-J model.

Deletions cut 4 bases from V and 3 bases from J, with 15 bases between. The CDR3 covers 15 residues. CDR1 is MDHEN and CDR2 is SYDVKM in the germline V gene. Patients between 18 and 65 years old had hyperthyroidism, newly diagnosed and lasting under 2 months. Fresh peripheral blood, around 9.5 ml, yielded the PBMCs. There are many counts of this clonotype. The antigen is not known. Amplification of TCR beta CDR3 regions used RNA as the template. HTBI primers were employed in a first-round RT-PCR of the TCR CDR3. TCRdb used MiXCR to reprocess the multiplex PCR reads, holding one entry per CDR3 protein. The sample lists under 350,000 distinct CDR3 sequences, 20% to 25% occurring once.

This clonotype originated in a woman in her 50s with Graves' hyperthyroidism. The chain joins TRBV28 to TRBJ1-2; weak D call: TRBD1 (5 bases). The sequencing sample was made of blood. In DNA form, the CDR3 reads TGTGCCAGCAGTTACGTCGTGGGGGGATACTATGGCTACACCTTC. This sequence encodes CASSYVVGGYYGYTF.